One and the same sample provided the 27 T cell receptor beta chains below, sequenced in a study of blood T cell repertoires in COVID-19. Only in-frame clones appear in the TCRdb table, and some are missing; sequencing was by immunoSEQ multiplex PCR. The repertoire holds about 210,000 clones, under 95% seen once, with more than 0.95% in the top ten. Sequenced material: peripheral blood. The receptors shown here come from a man younger than 45 with acute or convalescent COVID-19.

This clone was picked up one time. The chain employs TRBV18 and TRBJ2-2; 14 nucleotides match TRBD2. Germline assignment: CDR1 KGHSH and CDR2 LQKENI. The CDR3 is 18 amino acids. J gave up 6 bases and V 3 bases, and 9 bases lay outside the gene matches. This chain's CDR3 is CASSPHGLAGGGAGELFF. CDR3 nucleotide sequence: TGTGCCAGCTCACCCCACGGACTAGCGGGAGGCGGCGCCGGGGAGCTGTTTTTT.

The chain joins TRBV6-5 to TRBJ1-5, with D uncertain. V gave up 0 bases and J gave up 6 bases, with 6 bases separating them. From germline, CDR1 is MNHEY and CDR2 SVGAGI. This CDR3 comprises 13 residues. The CDR3: CASSYSGSQPQHF. The CDR3 DNA follows: TGTGCCAGCAGTTACTCTGGCTCTCAGCCCCAGCATTTT.

The CDR3 nucleotides are TGTGCCAGCAGCCCAGGGACAGGGGGAAAAAGCTATGGCTACACCTTC. Translating gives CASSPGTGGKSYGYTF. This chain connects TRBV7-3 to TRBJ1-2; 11 bases match TRBD1. This CDR3 region has 16 residues. The junction had 9 bases not matched to a gene; V was cut back by 5 bases and J by 4 bases. Germline assignment: CDR1 SGHTA and CDR2 FQGTGA.

This clone was recorded once. This chain uses TRBV27 with TRBJ2-6, with D uncertain. V lost 6 bases and J lost 1, with 7 bases in between. Germline assignment: CDR1 MNHEY and CDR2 SMNVEV (reference sequence). The CDR3 has 14 amino acids. The CDR3 bases are TGTGCCAGCAGAGCATTATCTGGGGCCAACGTCCTGACTTTC. Its translation: CASRALSGANVLTF.

The genes are TRBV5-1 and TRBJ1-1, with a weak D call TRBD1 (6 bases). The CDR3 is made up of 14 amino acids. V lost 4 bases to trimming and J lost 2 bases, with 12 bases between them. Germline CDR1 reads SGHRS; CDR2 reads YFSETQ. The CDR3 sequence is CASSPNRENTEAFF. The CDR3 DNA reads TGCGCCAGCAGCCCAAACAGGGAAAACACTGAAGCTTTCTTT.

The chain couples TRBV5-1 to TRBJ2-1; TRBD1 might be the D (6 bases). V was trimmed by 6 bases and J by 7 bases, leaving 20 bases between them. The CDR3 has 15 amino acids. Germline values: CDR1 SGHRS, CDR2 YFSETQ. For the CDR3, the DNA is TGCGCCAGCAACTTTGGCACAGGGTTAGTGAATGAGCAGTTCTTC. As protein: CASNFGTGLVNEQFF.

The J gene is TRBJ2-6, the V gene TRBV30; D remains ambiguous. The CDR3 extends over 16 amino acids. Germline lookup yields CDR1 GTSNPN and CDR2 SVGIG (reference sequence). V was shortened by 0 bases and J by 4 bases, with 13 bases between the two germline ends. In DNA form, the CDR3 reads TGTGCCTGGAGTGTACGTGTCTCCGGGGGGGCCAACGTCCTGACTTTC. It translates to CAWSVRVSGGANVLTF.

The chain carries TRBV28 and TRBJ1-5, with a possible D match to TRBD1 (5 bases). The V gene lost 6 bases and the J gene lost 4 bases, with 13 bases spanning the gap. CDR1 is MDHEN, CDR2 SYDVKM, per germline. The CDR3 is 14 residues long. The CDR3 spells CASRHPGENQPQHF. Written as DNA, the CDR3 is TGTGCCAGCAGGCACCCGGGGGAAAATCAGCCCCAGCATTTT.

The CDR3: CASSADPGFRSSYEQYF. In nucleotides, the CDR3 is TGTGCCAGCAGTGCCGATCCAGGGTTCCGAAGCTCCTACGAGCAGTACTTC. The chain joins TRBV28 to TRBJ2-7; TRBD1 is a possible D gene (5 bases). The length of the CDR3 is 17 residues. With 5 bases removed from V and 0 bases from J, the gap between germline ends came to 20 bases. CDR1 is MDHEN, CDR2 SYDVKM, per germline. Combining the CDR3 with reference TRBV28 and TRBJ2-7 gives the whole variable domain DVKVTQSSRYLVKRTGEKVFLECVQDMDHENMFWYRQDPGLGLRLIYFSYDVKMKEKGDIPEGYSVSREKKERFSLILESASTNQTSMYLCASSADPGFRSSYEQYFGPGTRLTVT.

The CDR3, as DNA: TGCAGTGCTGGACAGGGAAGTGAGCAGTTCTTC. Protein product: CSAGQGSEQFF. J is TRBJ2-1 and V is TRBV20-1, with TRBD1 matching 8 bases. Germline V gene lookup returns CDR1 DFQATT and CDR2 SNEGSKA (reference sequence). The CDR3 spans 11 residues. The J segment lost 9 bases and the V segment lost 5 bases, leaving 3 bases of the junction unmatched.

Note on this clone: Sequence at one end of the junction differs from germline and may be a read error. The same CDR3 also results from other DNA sequences found in this sample. This chain uses TRBV7-7 with TRBJ2-7, with 8 positions matching TRBD1. This CDR3 has 15 residues. The germline gives CDR1 SSHAT, CDR2 FNYEAQ (reference sequence). CDR3 nucleotides: TGTGCTAGCAGCTTACGGCAGGGGGCCCCCTACGAGCAGTACTTC. Its protein product is CASSLRQGAPYEQYF.

This clone has more than one count but fewer than ten. The chain combines TRBV2 with TRBJ1-6; tentative D call: TRBD1 (5 bases). V was clipped by 4 bases and J by 10 bases, with 14 bases between them. This CDR3 spans 14 amino acids. Germline V lookup: CDR1 SNHLY, CDR2 FYNNEI. This CDR3 is CASSVEGQGSPLHF. The CDR3 DNA is TGTGCCAGCAGTGTGGAGGGGCAAGGGTCACCCCTCCACTTT. The full variable domain, in which reference TRBV2 and TRBJ1-6 provide the parts outside the CDR3, is EPEVTQTPSHQVTQMGQEVILRCVPISNHLYFYWYRQILGQKVEFLVSFYNNEISEKSEIFDDQFSVERPDGSNFTLKIRSTKLEDSAMYFCASSVEGQGSPLHFGNGTRLTVT.

This chain uses TRBV5-5 with TRBJ2-4; 7 nucleotides align to TRBD1. Germline V gene data show CDR1 as SGHKS and CDR2 as YYEKEE (reference sequence). This CDR3 region has 17 residues. The V segment lost 2 bases and the J segment 0 bases; nucleotides outside the gene matches: 8. The CDR3 region is CASSFTGTVLAKNIQYF. The CDR3 nucleotides read TGTGCCAGCAGCTTTACCGGGACAGTGCTAGCCAAAAACATTCAGTACTTC.

The chain has TRBV24-1 and TRBJ2-3, with D possibly TRBD2 on 6 matching bases. Trimming took off 5 bases at V and 0 bases at J, with 20 bases between the two ends. Germline lookup yields CDR1 KGHDR and CDR2 SFDVKD. The CDR3 covers 18 residues. DNA for the CDR3: TGTGCCACCAGTGGTTTTACTCGGATAGCGGCAAGCACAGATACGCAGTATTTT. It specifies CATSGFTRIAASTDTQYF.

CDR3 region: CAWRAGTGLTDTQYF. The CDR3 coding sequence is TGTGCCTGGAGGGCCGGGACAGGGCTAACAGATACGCAGTATTTT. The chain recombines TRBV30 with TRBJ2-3, with 9 bases fitting TRBD1. V dropped 3 bases and J dropped 3; count of bases not matched to a gene: 7. The CDR3 has 15 amino acids. From germline, CDR1 is GTSNPN and CDR2 SVGIG (reference sequence).

The rearrangement uses TRBV5-4 and TRBJ1-6; TRBD1 agrees at 8 bases. V lost 4 bases to trimming and J lost 10 bases; unmatched junction nucleotides: 7. The CDR3 runs to 14 residues. Germline V gives CDR1 SGHNT, CDR2 YYREEE (reference sequence). In nucleotides, the CDR3 is TGTGCCAGCAGCCCCGGACAGGGCTACTCACCCCTCCACTTT. It is translated as CASSPGQGYSPLHF.

The chain combines TRBV9 with TRBJ2-1, with 9 bases fitting TRBD2. From germline, CDR1 is SGDLS and CDR2 YYNGEE. V was clipped by 5 bases and J by 3 bases; unmatched bases: 6. The CDR3 contains 15 residues. The CDR3 here is CASSLTSGNYNEQFF. CDR3 bases: TGTGCCAGCAGTCTGACTAGCGGTAACTACAATGAGCAGTTCTTC.

The genes are TRBV29-1 and TRBJ2-7; possible D gene TRBD1, 6 bases. Looked up from germline, CDR1 is SQVTM and CDR2 is ANQGSEA. The CDR3 has 12 residues. V was shortened by 0 bases and J by 4 bases, with 7 bases between the two germline ends. The CDR3 region has the DNA TGCAGCGTTGAAGATCAGGGGTACGAGCAGTACTTC. This sequence encodes CSVEDQGYEQYF.

The rearrangement uses TRBV2 and TRBJ2-7, with 10 bases aligning to TRBD1. Germline V CDR1 and CDR2: SNHLY, FYNNEI. CDR3 size: 14 residues. V lost 7 bases, J lost 5 bases, and 8 bases stayed unmatched. The CDR3 nucleotides are TGTGCCAGCAAGGGACAGGGGATTATGAACGAGCAGTACTTC. Translation gives CASKGQGIMNEQYF.

The rearrangement links TRBV28 to TRBJ2-1; TRBD1 agrees at 8 bases. CDR1 is MDHEN and CDR2 is SYDVKM in the germline V gene. Unmatched junction bases numbered 6, after V lost 1 base and J lost 7 bases. The CDR3 runs to 15 residues. In DNA, the CDR3 is TGTGCCAGCAGTTTATATCCAGGGGGCGGGAATGAGCAGTTCTTC. Translated: CASSLYPGGGNEQFF.

Of note for this clone: Other nucleotide sequences from this sample produce the same CDR3. V usage is TRBV19 and J usage is TRBJ2-7; the match to TRBD1 covers 9 bases. V was clipped by 4 bases and J by 6 bases; unmatched bases: 4. This CDR3 has 13 amino acids. From germline, CDR1 is LNHDA and CDR2 SQIVND (reference sequence). CDR3 in amino acids: CASSRGQGSEQYF. The DNA of the CDR3 is TGTGCCAGTAGTAGGGGACAGGGAAGCGAGCAGTACTTC.

The V call is TRBV30, the J call TRBJ2-1; possible D gene TRBD2, 5 bases. V lost 2 bases and J 9 bases, leaving 14 bases between the germline ends. Germline CDR1 GTSNPN, CDR2 SVGIG (reference sequence). This CDR3 is 13 amino acids long. The DNA for the CDR3 is TGTGCCTGGAGTAGGGATACAGAGGGTGAGCAGTTCTTC. Translating gives CAWSRDTEGEQFF.

CDR3 DNA sequence: TGTGCCTGGAATAGCGGGGTCCTCTACAATGAGCAGTTCTTC. Encoded protein: CAWNSGVLYNEQFF. The chain carries TRBV30 and TRBJ2-1; 8 bases are shared with TRBD2. With 4 bases clipped from V and 3 bases from J, the junction kept 5 bases outside the gene matches. The germline V gene has CDR1 GTSNPN and CDR2 SVGIG (reference sequence). The CDR3 is 14 amino acids.

The chain couples TRBV29-1 to TRBJ2-5, with D perhaps TRBD1 (6 bases). This CDR3 spans 14 amino acids. Germline assignment: CDR1 SQVTM and CDR2 ANQGSEA. The V and J ends lost 5 bases and 3 bases respectively, with 16 bases between them. The chain's CDR3 is CSVLLWTAEETQYF. The CDR3 DNA reads TGCAGCGTTTTGCTATGGACAGCCGAAGAGACCCAGTACTTC.

The CDR3 DNA reads as TGTGCCAGCATAAAGGGGGCGGAGGAGACCCAGTACTTC. Protein product: CASIKGAEETQYF. The genes are TRBV28 and TRBJ2-5, with 7 bases matching TRBD1. This CDR3 region has 13 residues. The V and J ends lost 7 bases and 5 bases, in that order; junction bases with no gene match: 7. Germline CDR1 reads MDHEN; CDR2 reads SYDVKM. The whole variable domain, filled in from reference TRBV28 and TRBJ2-5, reads DVKVTQSSRYLVKRTGEKVFLECVQDMDHENMFWYRQDPGLGLRLIYFSYDVKMKEKGDIPEGYSVSREKKERFSLILESASTNQTSMYLCASIKGAEETQYFGPGTRLLVL.

This clone was observed a few times. The V call is TRBV5-1, the J call TRBJ2-7; D may be TRBD1 (6 bases). In germline, CDR1 is SGHRS, CDR2 YFSETQ. Trimming stripped 0 bases from V and 2 bases from J, with 12 bases between. The CDR3 has 15 residues. CDR3 nucleotides: TGCGCCAGCAGCTTGGCCCCGGACAGCCCCTACGAGCAGTACTTC. Translated: CASSLAPDSPYEQYF.

This chain connects TRBV2 to TRBJ1-3, with 9 bases fitting TRBD1. Losses at the gene ends were 6 bases for V and 0 bases for J; bases not matched to a gene: 9. The V gene's germline CDR1 is SNHLY and CDR2 FYNNEI. CDR3 length: 17 amino acids. The CDR3 protein is CASRDRDRDSSGNTIYF. Here the CDR3 DNA reads TGTGCCAGCAGAGACCGGGACAGGGACAGCTCTGGAAACACCATATATTTT.